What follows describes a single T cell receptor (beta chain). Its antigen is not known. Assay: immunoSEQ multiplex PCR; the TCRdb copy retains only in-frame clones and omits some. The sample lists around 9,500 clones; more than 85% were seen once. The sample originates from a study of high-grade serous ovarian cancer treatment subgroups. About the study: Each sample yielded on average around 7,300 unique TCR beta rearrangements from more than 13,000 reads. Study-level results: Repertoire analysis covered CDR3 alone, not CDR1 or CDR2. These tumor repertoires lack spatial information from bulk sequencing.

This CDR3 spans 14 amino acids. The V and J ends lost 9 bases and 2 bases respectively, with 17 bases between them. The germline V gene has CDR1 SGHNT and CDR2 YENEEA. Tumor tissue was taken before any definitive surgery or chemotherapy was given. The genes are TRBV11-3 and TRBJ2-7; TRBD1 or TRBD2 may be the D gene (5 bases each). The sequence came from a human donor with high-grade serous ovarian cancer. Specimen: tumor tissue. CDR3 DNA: TGTGCCAGACACTCGAGGGGTCCCACCTACGAGCAGTACTTC. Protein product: CARHSRGPTYEQYF.